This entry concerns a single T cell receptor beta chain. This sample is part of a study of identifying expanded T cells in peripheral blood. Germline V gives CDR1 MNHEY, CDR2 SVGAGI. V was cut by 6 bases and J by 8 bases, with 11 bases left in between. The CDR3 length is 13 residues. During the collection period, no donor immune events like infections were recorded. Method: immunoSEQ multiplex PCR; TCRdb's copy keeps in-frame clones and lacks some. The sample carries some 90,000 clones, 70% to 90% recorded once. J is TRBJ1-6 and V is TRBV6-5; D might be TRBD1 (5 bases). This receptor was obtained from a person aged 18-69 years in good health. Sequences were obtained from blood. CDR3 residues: CASRSGPDSPLHF. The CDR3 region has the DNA TGTGCCAGCAGGTCAGGGCCTGATTCACCCCTCCACTTT.